These T cell receptor beta chains were read from a single sample in a study of blood T cell repertoires in COVID-19. Profiled with immunoSEQ multiplex PCR; TCRdb holds only in-frame clones, not every one. The sample includes about 150,000 clones, just under 85% seen only once; the top ten take roughly 29%. The sequencing input was peripheral blood. The receptors were sampled from a woman aged 55-69 years with acute or convalescent COVID-19. Each CDR3 is given without its conserved first and last residue.

v_gene | CDR3aa
TRBV27 | ASSLWGDGITDTQY
TRBV9 | ASSMGQGGEKLF
TRBV15 | ATSRVLDSGNTIY
TRBV27 | ASREAGHSNQPQH
TRBV11-2 | ASSPRTGDGYT
TRBV3-1/TRBV3-2 | ASSQDPGNTIY
TRBV15 | ATSRDPGTSGDFSYEQY
TRBV20-1 | SASGPRTGDNYGYT
TRBV4-1 | ASSQSPGQIYEQY
TRBV10-2 | ASTRTANTEAF
TRBV19 | ASDQGRGQPQH
TRBV18 | ASSPSLAGVGEQF
TRBV1 | TSSLLAGAHYEQY
TRBV29-1 | SVGEVGTMNTEAF
TRBV5-1 | ASSFSGGAWNEQF
TRBV30 | AWTRDSRSSSYNSPLH
TRBV14 | ASSQDHRAGNTIY
TRBV27 | ASSTLGVRGSTDTQY
TRBV5-1 | ASSLSGPGIETQY
TRBV13 | ASSWGGRPYEQY
TRBV7-9 | ASSPGVAGGQETQY
TRBV7-9 | AIGVRGVGNEQF
TRBV10-3 | AISESGNYGYT
TRBV7-3 | ASSSTPTSPWAYNEQF
TRBV2 | ASRRPGQGAETQY
TRBV27 | ATLDRGWNEQF
TRBV7-2 | ASSRRIGGGGSPLH
TRBV19 | ASSPPDRFLYGYT
TRBV28 | ASSLLQGAKTEAF
TRBV7-3 | ASSLTLAGIDEQF
TRBV9 | ASSGIGGPGNTIY
TRBV7-9 | ASSSAGGTDTQY
TRBV5-1 | ASSRTGQNTEAF
TRBV10-1 | ASSAPGTEAF
TRBV5-4 | ASSTGVSNTEAF
TRBV3-1/TRBV3-2 | ASSRGGKGTEAF
TRBV11-2 | ASSSARGWYEQY
TRBV18 | ASSPQIGSSYNEQF
TRBV3-1/TRBV3-2 | ASSQDRRPGGHYEQY
TRBV5-4 | ASSSFGLAGGLGTQY
TRBV6-1 | ASSESGRGTYEQY
TRBV4-2 | ASSQGGGRGPYEQY
TRBV2 | ASRDRATNEKLF
TRBV6-5 | ASSYYRQLYGYT
TRBV6-4 | ASSDSLTSGVEQF
TRBV19 | ASSGGASINSPLH
TRBV4-1 | ASSLTGTGVIDTQY
TRBV7-9 | ASSFFGQGDYGYT
TRBV7-6 | ASSLTETGELF
TRBV18 | ASSPQSGAANTGELF